Listed here are 31 T cell receptor beta chains from one sample, sequenced in a study of blood T cell repertoires in COVID-19 (dated by TCRdb to between 2020 and 2021). Library preparation used the immunoSEQ multiplex PCR assay. In its TCRdb copy, this immuneACCESS table keeps in-frame sequences only and misses some clones. Where compared with another copy, unresolved V genes explain less than half of these, and the others have no known cause. This sample lists about 240,000 clones; 82% were detected once. The biggest ten clones account for approximately 8.4% of the sample. Sequenced: peripheral blood. All receptors derive from a woman of 80 years or more with COVID-19, enrolled during active disease.

The chain joins TRBV9 to TRBJ1-4; D is unresolved. From germline, CDR1 is SGDLS and CDR2 YYNGEE. Between the trimmed V and J ends, which lost 4 bases and 10 bases, there was a span of 8 bases. This CDR3 is built from 11 residues. In DNA, the CDR3 is TGTGCCAGCAGCACTGCGGGAAAACTGTTTTTT. This gives the protein CASSTAGKLFF.

This clone was seen a single time. This chain joins TRBV7-6 and TRBJ2-7; 11 nucleotides line up with TRBD2. The length of the CDR3 is 17 residues. Per germline, CDR1 SGHVS and CDR2 FNYEAQ. After removal of 1 base from V and 6 bases from J, the junction contained 11 bases not matched to a gene. The CDR3 DNA sequence: TGTGCCAGCAGCTTAGAGGCTAGCGGGGGGCCCTTTTCCGAGCAGTACTTC. It encodes CASSLEASGGPFSEQYF.

J is TRBJ2-2 and V is TRBV5-1; 12 bases map to TRBD2. Per germline, CDR1 SGHRS and CDR2 YFSETQ. This CDR3 is built from 13 residues. V trimming: 5 bases; J trimming: 8 bases; junction bases outside the gene matches: 1. CDR3 sequence (DNA): TGCGCCAGCAGTGGACTAGCGGGAGGGGAGCTGTTTTTT. Residues: CASSGLAGGELFF.

V gene TRBV25-1 combines with J gene TRBJ1-1, with 10 bases identical to TRBD1. The V gene end was trimmed by 7 bases and the J gene end by 3 bases; junction bases not matched to a gene: 5. CDR1 and CDR2 from the germline V gene are MGHDK and SYGVNS. CDR3 length: 14 amino acids. Here the CDR3 DNA reads TGTGCCAGCACAAGACAGGGGGCCGACACTGAAGCTTTCTTT. Its translation: CASTRQGADTEAFF. The variable domain in full, with the rest retrieved from reference TRBV25-1 and TRBJ1-1, is EADIYQTPRYLVIGTGKKITLECSQTMGHDKMYWYQQDPGMELHLIHYSYGVNSTEKGDLSSESTVSRIRTEHFPLTLESARPSHTSQYLCASTRQGADTEAFFGQGTRLTVV.

The chain recombines TRBV9 with TRBJ2-5; possible D gene TRBD1, 6 bases. The CDR3 totals 15 residues. Trimming took 3 bases from V and 1 from J, leaving 13 bases between them. The germline V gene encodes CDR1 SGDLS and CDR2 YYNGEE. The CDR3 sequence is CASSALQGIQETQYF. CDR3 coding DNA: TGTGCCAGCAGCGCCCTACAGGGAATCCAAGAGACCCAGTACTTC.

The chain employs TRBV10-3 and TRBJ2-2; 7 bases are a match to TRBD1. CDR3 size: 13 residues. CDR1 is ENHRY and CDR2 is SYGVKD in the germline V gene. V lost 9 bases to trimming and J lost 4 bases; unmatched junction nucleotides: 5. The CDR3 spells CAIRDSSTGELFF. CDR3 nucleotide sequence: TGTGCCATTAGGGACAGTAGCACCGGGGAGCTGTTTTTT.

The chain has TRBV20-1 and TRBJ2-7; D is uncertain. The CDR3 extends over 12 amino acids. Germline CDR1 is DFQATT and CDR2 is SNEGSKA (reference sequence). Trimming shortened V by 6 bases and J by 0 bases, and 9 bases separated the two germline ends. Written as DNA, the CDR3 is TGCAGTGCCAGTAGCTCCTCCTACGAGCAGTACTTC. It translates to CSASSSSYEQYF.

The V call is TRBV10-3, the J call TRBJ2-7, with 10 positions matching TRBD1. The CDR3 is 14 amino acids. Trimming took 5 bases from V and 7 from J; bases not matched to a gene: 8. The germline gives CDR1 ENHRY, CDR2 SYGVKD. DNA of the CDR3: TGTGCCATCAGTCCCGGGACAGGGGATATTGAGCAGTACTTC. This sequence encodes CAISPGTGDIEQYF.

This rearrangement joins TRBV10-3 to TRBJ2-7, with 7 bases matching TRBD2. The germline CDR1 and CDR2 sequences are ENHRY and SYGVKD. The J segment lost 4 bases and the V segment lost 3 bases, leaving 3 bases of the junction unmatched. The CDR3 runs 13 residues. The CDR3 region has the DNA TGTGCCATCAGTGATGGACTAGTGTACGAGCAGTACTTC. Protein: CAISDGLVYEQYF.

The chain uses TRBV6-2 or TRBV6-3 and TRBJ2-7, with D tentatively TRBD1 (6 bases). V lost 5 bases to trimming and J lost 0 bases, with 17 bases between them. This CDR3 is built from 16 residues. Looked up from germline, CDR1 is MNHEY and CDR2 is SVGEGT. In DNA, the CDR3 is TGTGCCAGCAGTCGCCAGAGACAGGCCGCCTCCTACGAGCAGTACTTC. This gives the protein CASSRQRQAASYEQYF.

The chain recombines TRBV7-2 with TRBJ2-3; 9 nucleotides match TRBD1. The trim removed 0 bases at V and 4 bases at J, leaving 8 bases unmatched. Germline assignment: CDR1 SGHTA and CDR2 FQGNSA. CDR3 length equals 17 residues. CDR3 coding DNA: TGTGCCAGCAGCTTAGCGGGACAGGGTTTAAGAGCAGATACGCAGTATTTT. Its protein is CASSLAGQGLRADTQYF.

The chain has TRBV2 and TRBJ1-1; 7 nucleotides agree with TRBD1. The CDR3 loop spans 15 amino acids. V shed 1 base and J 1 base; nucleotides not matched to a gene: 3. Germline V gives CDR1 SNHLY, CDR2 FYNNEI. The DNA for the CDR3 is TGTGCCAGCAGTGAAGACAGGGGAAAGAACACTGAAGCTTTCTTT. Amino acid sequence: CASSEDRGKNTEAFF.

This chain uses TRBV30 with TRBJ2-1; D gene unclear. The CDR3 spans 13 residues. The germline V gene encodes CDR1 GTSNPN and CDR2 SVGIG (reference sequence). Trimming stripped 1 base from V and 3 bases from J, with 7 bases between. The DNA of the CDR3 is TGTGCCTGGAGTGAACAGAGCTACAATGAGCAGTTCTTC. Its translation is CAWSEQSYNEQFF.

This sequence joins TRBV30 and TRBJ1-1; 8 bases are shared with TRBD1. CDR3 length: 16 amino acids. Losses at the gene ends were 0 bases for V and 5 bases for J; bases not matched to a gene: 11. Looked up from germline, CDR1 is GTSNPN and CDR2 is SVGIG (reference sequence). The CDR3 protein is CAWSVRPRGRVTEAFF. The CDR3 DNA sequence: TGTGCCTGGAGTGTACGGCCCAGGGGGCGGGTTACTGAAGCTTTCTTT.

The V and J genes are TRBV6-4 and TRBJ2-7; TRBD1 agrees at 7 bases. Looked up from germline, CDR1 is MRHNA and CDR2 is SNTAGT. This CDR3 has 15 amino acids. With V trimmed by 5 bases and J by 2 bases, 9 bases remained unmatched. The CDR3 reads CASSSPGQQTYEQYF. In DNA, the CDR3 is TGTGCCAGCAGTTCTCCGGGACAGCAAACCTACGAGCAGTACTTC.

The CDR3 sequence: CASSFLGGTGEKYF. The CDR3 DNA reads as TGTGCCAGCAGCTTCCTTGGAGGGACAGGCGAAAAGTACTTC. V and J are TRBV5-6 and TRBJ2-7; 8 bases fit TRBD1. J gave up 11 bases and V 2 bases, and 12 bases lay outside the gene matches. The CDR3 runs to 14 residues. Per the germline V gene, CDR1 is SGHDT and CDR2 is YYEEEE.

J is TRBJ1-3 and V is TRBV11-2; TRBD1 agrees at 7 bases. In germline, CDR1 is SGHAT, CDR2 FQNNGV. Unmatched junction bases numbered 5, after V lost 5 bases and J lost 4 bases. The CDR3 contains 14 residues. CDR3: CASSPRGQGNTIYF. CDR3 in DNA: TGTGCCAGCAGCCCGCGGGGACAGGGAAACACCATATATTTT. Supplemented by reference TRBV11-2 and TRBJ1-3, the full variable domain reads EAGVAQSPRYKIIEKRQSVAFWCNPISGHATLYWYQQILGQGPKLLIQFQNNGVVDDSQLPKDRFSAERLKGVDSTLKIQPAKLEDSAVYLCASSPRGQGNTIYFGEGSWLTVV.

The V call is TRBV7-2, the J call TRBJ1-2, with D possibly being TRBD1 (5 bases). CDR3 size: 15 residues. V was shortened by 4 bases and J by 0 bases, with 12 bases between the two germline ends. Germline assignment: CDR1 SGHTA and CDR2 FQGNSA. The CDR3 DNA reads as TGTGCCAGCAGCTCGCAAAGGACACCTAACTATGGCTACACCTTC. Amino acids: CASSSQRTPNYGYTF. The full variable domain, in which reference TRBV7-2 and TRBJ1-2 provide the parts outside the CDR3, is GAGVSQSPSNKVTEKGKDVELRCDPISGHTALYWYRQSLGQGLEFLIYFQGNSAPDKSGLPSDRFSAERTGGSVSTLTIQRTQQEDSAVYLCASSSQRTPNYGYTFGSGTRLTVV.

The V and J genes are TRBV5-5 and TRBJ2-5, with D possibly being TRBD2 (7 bases). The CDR3 loop spans 16 amino acids. Germline CDR1 is SGHKS and CDR2 is YYEKEE (reference sequence). V was cut by 0 bases and J by 5 bases, with 17 bases left in between. Here the CDR3 reads CASSLGVAGAGETQYF. For the CDR3, the DNA is TGTGCCAGCAGCTTGGGAGTCGCGGGGGCGGGGGAGACCCAGTACTTC.

The chain recombines TRBV18 with TRBJ1-2, with TRBD1 identical over 9 bases. From germline, CDR1 is KGHSH and CDR2 LQKENI. The V and J ends lost 3 bases and 7 bases, in that order; junction bases with no gene match: 6. The CDR3 extends over 14 amino acids. The CDR3 protein is CASSPGQGASGYTF. The CDR3 DNA sequence: TGTGCCAGCTCACCGGGACAGGGAGCGAGTGGCTACACCTTC. Full variable domain (remainder filled in from reference TRBV18 and TRBJ1-2): NAGVMQNPRHLVRRRGQEARLRCSPMKGHSHVYWYRQLPEEGLKFMVYLQKENIIDESGMPKERFSAEFPKEGPSILRIQQVVRGDSAAYFCASSPGQGASGYTFGSGTRLTVV.

The J gene is TRBJ1-1, the V gene TRBV10-1, with 8 bases matching TRBD1. Trimming at V came to 3 bases and at J to 6 bases, leaving 3 bases not matched to a gene. This CDR3 comprises 13 residues. Germline V gene sequence: CDR1 WNHNN, CDR2 SYGVQD (reference sequence). The CDR3 region has the DNA TGCGCCAGCAGTGACCGGGACAGGTCTGAAGCTTTCTTT. It translates to CASSDRDRSEAFF.

The rearrangement uses TRBV18 and TRBJ2-2, with D perhaps matching TRBD1 (5 bases). The CDR3 spans 16 residues. V shed 3 bases and J shed 4 bases, with 15 bases lying between them. Looked up from germline, CDR1 is KGHSH and CDR2 is LQKENI. DNA of the CDR3: TGTGCCAGCTCACCTGCCCAGGGTCGTCGCACCGGGGAGCTGTTTTTT. Amino acids: CASSPAQGRRTGELFF.

This chain connects TRBV30 to TRBJ1-5; D might be TRBD1 (5 bases). Germline loops: CDR1 GTSNPN, CDR2 SVGIG (reference sequence). V was trimmed by 1 base and J by 5 bases, leaving 18 bases between them. The CDR3 is 16 residues long. CDR3 residues: CAWSAPLGQVDQPQHF. DNA for the CDR3: TGTGCCTGGAGTGCACCCTTGGGGCAGGTTGATCAGCCCCAGCATTTT.

This clone was found a few times. The chain carries TRBV10-3 and TRBJ1-1; tentatively, D is TRBD1 (5 bases). V was trimmed by 3 bases and J by 2 bases, leaving 13 bases between them. CDR1 ENHRY and CDR2 SYGVKD come from the germline V gene. The CDR3 has 15 amino acids. For the CDR3, the DNA is TGTGCCATCAGTGAACCACAGGCGGATAACACTGAAGCTTTCTTT. Translated, it gives CAISEPQADNTEAFF.

The J gene is TRBJ2-3, the V gene TRBV6-1, with 16 positions matching TRBD2. V lost 1 base, J lost 2 bases, and 6 bases stayed unmatched. This CDR3 is built from 19 residues. Germline V gene sequence: CDR1 MNHNS, CDR2 SASEGT. CDR3 sequence: CASSEVMGLAGGNTDTQYF. The CDR3, as DNA: TGTGCCAGCAGTGAAGTTATGGGACTAGCGGGGGGGAACACAGATACGCAGTATTTT.

The chain recombines TRBV29-1 with TRBJ2-1, with TRBD2 matching 8 bases. The CDR3 runs 14 residues. Germline CDR1 is SQVTM and CDR2 is ANQGSEA. This CDR3 is CTLGASGYYNEQFF. DNA for the CDR3: TGCACCCTGGGGGCTAGCGGGTACTACAATGAGCAGTTCTTC.

This clone was seen only a few times. The chain carries TRBV4-2 and TRBJ2-3, with D possibly matching TRBD2 (5 bases). V lost 4 bases to trimming and J lost 5 bases, with 10 bases between them. The CDR3 runs to 13 residues. Germline CDR1 LGHNA, CDR2 YNFKEQ. The CDR3 sequence: CASSPIRGDTQYF. CDR3 DNA: TGTGCCAGCAGCCCTATACGGGGAGATACGCAGTATTTT.

J is TRBJ2-3 and V is TRBV5-4; D remains ambiguous. The germline CDR1 and CDR2 sequences are SGHNT and YYREEE (reference sequence). The CDR3 totals 13 residues. The ends were cut back, 4 bases at V and 2 bases at J, with 8 bases in the middle. DNA of the CDR3: TGTGCCAGCAGCCGTAGACTCACAGATACGCAGTATTTT. Translation: CASSRRLTDTQYF. The full variable domain, its missing parts supplied by reference TRBV5-4 and TRBJ2-3, is ETGVTQSPTHLIKTRGQQVTLRCSSQSGHNTVSWYQQALGQGPQFIFQYYREEENGRGNFPPRFSGLQFPNYSSELNVNALELDDSALYLCASSRRLTDTQYFGPGTRLTVL.

The rearrangement joins TRBV28 to TRBJ2-7, with unresolved D. CDR1 MDHEN and CDR2 SYDVKM come from the germline V gene. Deletions cut 6 bases from V and 4 bases from J, with 16 bases between. This CDR3 region has 14 residues. The CDR3 here is CASRERGIYYEQYF. The CDR3 DNA follows: TGTGCCAGCAGGGAGCGAGGCATCTATTACGAGCAGTACTTC.

The genes are TRBV21-1 and TRBJ1-1; TRBD1, the table's D call, was not compared with the DNA. TRBV21-1 is described as a pseudogene. The CDR3 length is 15 residues. CDR3: CASSKPGTGDTEAFF. The CDR3 nucleotides read TGTGCCAGCAGCAAGCCCGGGACAGGGGACACTGAAGCTTTCTTT.

This clone has a handful of counts. The rearrangement uses TRBV6-5 and TRBJ1-6, with D maybe TRBD1 (6 bases). V lost 5 bases and J lost 12, with 14 bases in between. Germline CDR1 reads MNHEY; CDR2 reads SVGAGI. CDR3 length: 13 residues. CDR3 protein: CASSPRQVLPLHF. In DNA, the CDR3 is TGTGCCAGCAGTCCCCGACAGGTTTTACCCCTCCACTTT.